Each of the 10 T cell receptor beta chains below was sequenced from the same sample in a study of cytomegalovirus exposure and HLA in healthy donors. Primers: 60 Vbeta forward and 13 Jbeta reverse. Using immunoSEQ multiplex PCR, the repertoire was profiled, and TCRdb retains in-frame clones only, with some absent. The sample holds under 200,000 clones; around 77% are singletons and the top ten take about 2.1%. The sequenced sample consisted of PBMCs. These receptors were collected from a man aged 25-45 years in good health and CMV-seronegative.

J is TRBJ1-5 and V is TRBV6-1; 11 bases agree with TRBD1. The CDR3 contains 16 residues. Germline V lookup: CDR1 MNHNS, CDR2 SASEGT. With 4 bases clipped from V and 2 bases from J, the junction kept 4 bases outside the gene matches. The CDR3 sequence is CASSAGTGGGNQPQHF. The CDR3 region has the DNA TGTGCCAGCAGTGCAGGGACAGGGGGTGGCAATCAGCCCCAGCATTTT.

J is TRBJ2-1 and V is TRBV30; D is possibly TRBD1 (6 bases). V lost 0 bases to trimming and J lost 8 bases, with 8 bases between them. CDR3 length: 12 residues. Per germline, CDR1 GTSNPN and CDR2 SVGIG (reference sequence). The CDR3 reads CAWSVAGDEQFF. DNA of the CDR3: TGTGCCTGGAGTGTGGCAGGGGATGAGCAGTTCTTC.

This clone came up once. J is TRBJ1-5 and V is TRBV25-1; 9 bases are a match to TRBD1. CDR1 is MGHDK and CDR2 is SYGVNS in the germline V gene. This CDR3 has 14 residues. V was clipped by 5 bases and J by 6 bases; unmatched bases: 5. The CDR3 is CASSLGQGGQPQHF. The CDR3 nucleotides read TGTGCCAGCAGTCTGGGACAGGGCGGTCAGCCCCAGCATTTT.

V and J are TRBV29-1 and TRBJ2-3; the D gene is possibly TRBD2 (5 bases). The CDR3 contains 16 residues. Trimming removed 1 base from V and 1 base from J, with 15 bases in between. Germline CDR1 and CDR2: SQVTM and ANQGSEA. CDR3 in amino acids: CSVEGYEGMGTDTQYF. As DNA, the CDR3 is TGCAGCGTTGAAGGGTACGAGGGAATGGGCACAGATACGCAGTATTTT.

The V and J genes are TRBV28 and TRBJ1-5; 9 bases match TRBD1. CDR1 MDHEN and CDR2 SYDVKM come from the germline V gene. CDR3 size: 15 residues. The V gene end was trimmed by 6 bases and the J gene end by 5 bases; junction bases not matched to a gene: 8. In DNA, the CDR3 is TGTGCCAGCAGGATGACAGGGGGACCCTATCAGCCCCAGCATTTT. Protein product: CASRMTGGPYQPQHF.

CDR3 DNA sequence: TGTGCCAGCAGTTACGCAGGGGGCTATGGCTACACCTTC. Amino acid sequence: CASSYAGGYGYTF. The chain carries TRBV6-5 and TRBJ1-2, with TRBD1 identical over 7 bases. The V gene end was trimmed by 2 bases and the J gene end by 4 bases; junction bases not matched to a gene: 1. The CDR3 is 13 residues long. Germline CDR1 is MNHEY and CDR2 is SVGAGI.

The chain uses TRBV5-1 and TRBJ2-3; 10 bases match TRBD1. V trimming: 4 bases; J trimming: 5 bases; junction bases outside the gene matches: 4. Germline CDR1 is SGHRS and CDR2 is YFSETQ. The CDR3 is 14 residues long. CDR3 nucleotides: TGCGCCAGCAGCCGACAGGGGGCGAGAGATACGCAGTATTTT. Protein product: CASSRQGARDTQYF.

In this sample, this clone turned up once. The rearrangement joins TRBV9 to TRBJ2-7; 9 bases match TRBD1. J was trimmed by 6 bases and V by 3 bases; bases with no gene match: 4. The CDR3 covers 13 residues. The germline CDR1 and CDR2 sequences are SGDLS and YYNGEE. DNA of the CDR3: TGTGCCAGCAGCGAAAGGACAGGGGCCGAGCAGTACTTC. Translation: CASSERTGAEQYF.

The rearrangement links TRBV7-9 to TRBJ2-1; the D gene is possibly TRBD2 (5 bases). The CDR3 extends over 16 amino acids. V shed 0 bases and J shed 6 bases, with 15 bases lying between them. From germline, CDR1 is SEHNR and CDR2 FQNEAQ (reference sequence). In DNA form, the CDR3 reads TGTGCCAGCAGCTTAGCTAGCGCCCCACGGGTCAATGAGCAGTTCTTC. Its protein is CASSLASAPRVNEQFF.

V is TRBV15 and J is TRBJ2-1; possibly TRBD2 for D (6 bases). Germline V gene data show CDR1 as LNHNV and CDR2 as YYDKDF (reference sequence). The V end lost 0 bases, the J end lost 7 bases, and 7 bases lay between the germline ends. The CDR3 contains 13 residues. The CDR3 nucleotides read TGTGCCACCAGCAGAGACGGGACTAATGAGCAGTTCTTC. The encoded protein is CATSRDGTNEQFF.